A single sample gave rise to the 27 T cell receptor beta chains below, sequenced in a study of cytomegalovirus exposure and HLA in healthy donors. The study ran its PCR with 60 Vbeta and 13 Jbeta primers. Here immunoSEQ multiplex PCR was the method, and the copy in TCRdb shows in-frame clones only, minus some. The sample carries around 190,000 clones, about 85% recorded once. Sequenced sample: PBMCs. Receptors originate from a woman in her fifties or sixties in good health and CMV-seronegative.

V is TRBV18 and J is TRBJ1-1, with D possibly matching TRBD1 (5 bases). Trimming removed 5 bases at V and 0 bases at J, with 10 bases between. CDR3 size: 14 residues. Germline values: CDR1 KGHSH, CDR2 LQKENI. The DNA of the CDR3 is TGTGCCAGCTCAGTACAGGACATGAACACTGAAGCTTTCTTT. It codes for CASSVQDMNTEAFF.

The rearrangement links TRBV4-1 to TRBJ2-7; no firm D call. The V and J ends lost 1 base and 5 bases respectively, with 15 bases between them. The CDR3 spans 15 residues. Germline V gives CDR1 MGHRA, CDR2 YSYEKL. CDR3 region: CASSQGRSARHEQYF. The CDR3 DNA reads TGCGCCAGCAGCCAAGGTCGTAGTGCCCGCCACGAGCAGTACTTC.

The J gene is TRBJ2-2, the V gene TRBV7-2; the match to TRBD1 covers 7 bases. The germline gives CDR1 SGHTA, CDR2 FQGNSA. The junction had 5 bases not matched to a gene; V was cut back by 6 bases and J by 1 base. The CDR3 totals 15 residues. CDR3 DNA: TGTGCCAGCAGACAGGGGCTTCGGAACACCGGGGAGCTGTTTTTT. As protein: CASRQGLRNTGELFF. Combining the CDR3 with reference TRBV7-2 and TRBJ2-2 gives the whole variable domain GAGVSQSPSNKVTEKGKDVELRCDPISGHTALYWYRQSLGQGLEFLIYFQGNSAPDKSGLPSDRFSAERTGGSVSTLTIQRTQQEDSAVYLCASRQGLRNTGELFFGEGSRLTVL.

The chain employs TRBV6-1 and TRBJ2-5, with D unresolved. Germline CDR1 and CDR2: MNHNS and SASEGT. Trimming took 5 bases from V and 7 from J, leaving 8 bases between them. The CDR3 is made up of 11 amino acids. CDR3 loop: CASSYLRTQYF. The CDR3 region has the DNA TGTGCCAGCAGTTATCTTCGGACCCAGTACTTC.

The chain employs TRBV9 and TRBJ1-2, with unresolved D. CDR1 SGDLS and CDR2 YYNGEE come from the germline V gene. The CDR3 consists of 15 residues. V lost 4 bases, J lost 7 bases, and 20 bases lay in between. For the CDR3, the DNA is TGTGCCAGCAGCCCCGAGACTCGCGGTGTAACTGGCTACACCTTC. This translates into CASSPETRGVTGYTF.

The chain combines TRBV5-1 with TRBJ2-7; 9 bases match TRBD1. The ends lost 3 bases at V and 1 base at J; junction bases unmatched: 8. Germline V gives CDR1 SGHRS, CDR2 YFSETQ. The CDR3 is made up of 16 amino acids. The CDR3 DNA sequence: TGCGCCAGCAGCTCAACCACCGGGACAGGGTCCTACGAGCAGTACTTC. Its protein is CASSSTTGTGSYEQYF.

The chain carries TRBV10-3 and TRBJ2-3; 10 positions agree with TRBD2. J gave up 1 base and V 9 bases, and 7 bases lay outside the gene matches. The CDR3 contains 15 residues. CDR1 is ENHRY, CDR2 SYGVKD, per germline. As DNA, the CDR3 is TGTGCCATTAGAACCGGGACTAGCGGCACAGATACGCAGTATTTT. It encodes CAIRTGTSGTDTQYF.

This clone was picked up a small number of times. The chain couples TRBV6-4 to TRBJ2-1; 13 positions match TRBD2. CDR1 and CDR2 from the germline V gene are MRHNA and SNTAGT. The CDR3 is 14 residues long. V dropped 3 bases and J dropped 8; count of bases not matched to a gene: 1. The CDR3 sequence is CASSEGLAGDEQFF. CDR3 DNA: TGTGCCAGCAGTGAAGGACTAGCGGGAGATGAGCAGTTCTTC.

The chain couples TRBV6-1 to TRBJ2-3; a weak D match, TRBD2 (6 bases). Deletions cut 11 bases from V and 2 bases from J, with 17 bases between. This CDR3 is built from 14 residues. Germline lookup yields CDR1 MNHNS and CDR2 SASEGT. This CDR3 reads CAVAREISTDTQYF. Here the CDR3 DNA reads TGTGCCGTAGCTCGGGAGATATCCACAGATACGCAGTATTTT.

The CDR3 nucleotides are TGTGCCAGCGGGCTGACAGGTGGGGACAATGAGCAGTTCTTC. This codes for CASGLTGGDNEQFF. The chain links TRBV6-1 to TRBJ2-1, with a possible D match to TRBD1 (6 bases). The germline V gene has CDR1 MNHNS and CDR2 SASEGT. Trimming shortened V by 8 bases and J by 5 bases, and 16 bases separated the two germline ends. This CDR3 region has 14 residues.

The chain combines TRBV7-2 with TRBJ1-5; maybe TRBD1 (5 bases). Trimming cost V 3 bases and J 0 bases, with 9 bases left between them. The CDR3 has 15 residues. Germline V gene sequence: CDR1 SGHTA, CDR2 FQGNSA. CDR3 sequence (DNA): TGTGCCAGCAGCTTTCGGGGGAATAGCAATCAGCCCCAGCATTTT. It yields the protein CASSFRGNSNQPQHF.

The rearrangement joins TRBV5-1 to TRBJ2-3; D is ambiguous. V was trimmed by 4 bases and J by 3 bases, leaving 9 bases between them. This CDR3 region has 13 residues. Per the germline V gene, CDR1 is SGHRS and CDR2 is YFSETQ. The CDR3 coding sequence is TGCGCCAGCAGCGCTACAGTGACAGATACGCAGTATTTT. The encoded protein is CASSATVTDTQYF.

This clone is a singleton in its sample. This chain joins TRBV5-1 and TRBJ2-5; a possible D gene is TRBD1 (5 bases). Between the trimmed V and J ends, which lost 4 bases and 2 bases, there was a span of 18 bases. The CDR3 is made up of 16 amino acids. Germline CDR1 and CDR2: SGHRS and YFSETQ. In DNA, the CDR3 is TGCGCCAGCAGCAGGCAGGGTAACTCGGAGCAAGAGACCCAGTACTTC. Translation gives CASSRQGNSEQETQYF.

As DNA, the CDR3 is TGTGCCAGCAGCTTTGAACTAGCGGGAAACAGTGAGCAGTTCTTC. Translated: CASSFELAGNSEQFF. The chain employs TRBV7-9 and TRBJ2-1, with 10 bases aligning to TRBD2. The germline V gene encodes CDR1 SEHNR and CDR2 FQNEAQ (reference sequence). J lost 9 bases, V lost 3 bases, and 8 bases had no gene match. This CDR3 contains 15 residues.

The rearrangement uses TRBV4-1 and TRBJ2-7, with TRBD2 matching over 8 bases. The length of the CDR3 is 14 residues. Looked up from germline, CDR1 is MGHRA and CDR2 is YSYEKL. Unmatched junction bases numbered 3, after V lost 4 bases and J lost 1 base. The CDR3 nucleotides read TGCGCCAGCAGCCCAGCGGGGGAATCCTACGAGCAGTACTTC. Its translation: CASSPAGESYEQYF.

This clone was seen only a few times. The chain employs TRBV4-3 and TRBJ2-2; D perhaps matches TRBD1 (5 bases). Per germline, CDR1 LGHNA and CDR2 YSLEER. This CDR3 spans 15 amino acids. V was clipped by 1 base and J by 1 base, with 7 bases between them. CDR3 protein: CASSQVGQNTGELFF. Here the CDR3 DNA reads TGCGCCAGCAGCCAAGTGGGGCAGAACACCGGGGAGCTGTTTTTT.

This clone appeared once. This chain connects TRBV11-1 to TRBJ1-1, with a weak D call TRBD1 (5 bases). The germline CDR1 and CDR2 sequences are SGHAT and FQDESV (reference sequence). The CDR3 is 14 amino acids. V was pared by 3 bases and J by 3 bases, with 11 bases between. DNA of the CDR3: TGTGCCAGCAGCTTGGTAGGGGTGTACACTGAAGCTTTCTTT. Protein sequence: CASSLVGVYTEAFF.

The chain couples TRBV7-2 to TRBJ2-1; 10 nucleotides line up with TRBD1. Germline values: CDR1 SGHTA, CDR2 FQGNSA. The CDR3 loop spans 17 amino acids. Trimming at V came to 1 base and at J to 3 bases, leaving 6 bases not matched to a gene. The CDR3 DNA is TGTGCCAGCAGCTTAGGCGCGACAGGGGGCGTCTACAATGAGCAGTTCTTC. It translates to CASSLGATGGVYNEQFF. The complete variable domain, with remaining parts taken from reference TRBV7-2 and TRBJ2-1, reads GAGVSQSPSNKVTEKGKDVELRCDPISGHTALYWYRQSLGQGLEFLIYFQGNSAPDKSGLPSDRFSAERTGGSVSTLTIQRTQQEDSAVYLCASSLGATGGVYNEQFFGPGTRLTVL.

V usage is TRBV2 and J usage is TRBJ2-1; D remains unclear. Looked up from germline, CDR1 is SNHLY and CDR2 is FYNNEI. This CDR3 comprises 13 residues. V gave up 3 bases and J gave up 10 bases, with 13 bases separating them. CDR3 sequence: CASSDYPSLEQFF. DNA for the CDR3: TGTGCCAGCAGTGATTACCCGAGTCTGGAGCAGTTCTTC.

This clone was counted a single time. J is TRBJ2-2 and V is TRBV7-2, with 7 bases matching TRBD1. V shed 7 bases and J 4 bases; nucleotides not matched to a gene: 6. Germline CDR1 SGHTA, CDR2 FQGNSA. The CDR3 has 14 residues. The CDR3 DNA sequence: TGTGCCAGCACCCGGGACAGCCGCACCGGGGAGCTGTTTTTT. Translated, it gives CASTRDSRTGELFF.

The chain combines TRBV19 with TRBJ1-5; 7 nucleotides match TRBD1. The CDR3 totals 16 residues. The V and J ends lost 2 bases and 0 bases, in that order; junction bases with no gene match: 4. The germline V gene has CDR1 LNHDA and CDR2 SQIVND (reference sequence). The CDR3 loop reads CASSITSGGSNQPQHF. DNA of the CDR3: TGTGCCAGTAGTATAACATCAGGGGGTAGCAATCAGCCCCAGCATTTT.

The rearrangement links TRBV6-5 to TRBJ1-1; D call uncertain. Germline V CDR1 and CDR2: MNHEY, SVGAGI. The CDR3 extends over 15 amino acids. V was cut by 6 bases and J by 2 bases, with 16 bases left in between. CDR3 bases: TGTGCCAGCAGCCTCGGAGGACTCCAAAACACTGAAGCTTTCTTT. It yields the protein CASSLGGLQNTEAFF.

The gene calls are TRBV7-8 and TRBJ1-2; 7 bases are shared with TRBD1. The CDR3 is 14 amino acids. Germline trimming cut 0 bases from V and 6 bases from J; bases unmatched to any gene: 4. Germline assignment: CDR1 SGHVS and CDR2 FQNEAQ. CDR3 bases: TGTGCCAGCAGCTTAGCGTGGGACAGAGATGGCTACACCTTC. Translating it yields CASSLAWDRDGYTF.

The chain combines TRBV5-1 with TRBJ2-1; a weak D match, TRBD2 (6 bases). The V gene lost 0 bases and the J gene lost 9 bases, with 16 bases spanning the gap. CDR3 length: 15 amino acids. The germline V gene has CDR1 SGHRS and CDR2 YFSETQ. CDR3 DNA sequence: TGCGCCAGCAGCTTGGCCAGCTCCTTGGGGGGTGAGCAGTTCTTC. Translating gives CASSLASSLGGEQFF.

The rearrangement uses TRBV9 and TRBJ2-5; a weak D match, TRBD1 (6 bases). Between the trimmed V and J ends, which lost 3 bases and 4 bases, there was a span of 19 bases. The CDR3 totals 16 residues. CDR1 is SGDLS and CDR2 is YYNGEE in the germline V gene. The CDR3 nucleotides read TGTGCCAGCAGCGGGACACAGGGAAATCTTGCAGAGACCCAGTACTTC. Translating gives CASSGTQGNLAETQYF.

The rearrangement joins TRBV7-6 to TRBJ1-5, with D possibly matching TRBD1 (6 bases). This CDR3 has 15 residues. The germline CDR1 and CDR2 sequences are SGHVS and FNYEAQ. Trimming shortened V by 1 base and J by 1 base, and 8 bases separated the two germline ends. The CDR3 DNA is TGTGCCAGCAGCTTAGGCCAGGGGAGCAATCAGCCCCAGCATTTT. It is translated as CASSLGQGSNQPQHF.

This clone was recorded only once. The chain carries TRBV28 and TRBJ1-2; D call uncertain. The CDR3 length is 15 residues. Between the trimmed V and J ends, which lost 5 bases and 0 bases, there was a span of 13 bases. Germline CDR1 and CDR2: MDHEN and SYDVKM. The CDR3 nucleotides are TGTGCCAGCAGTCCCCGGGGAGCCGCTAACTATGGCTACACCTTC. It codes for CASSPRGAANYGYTF.